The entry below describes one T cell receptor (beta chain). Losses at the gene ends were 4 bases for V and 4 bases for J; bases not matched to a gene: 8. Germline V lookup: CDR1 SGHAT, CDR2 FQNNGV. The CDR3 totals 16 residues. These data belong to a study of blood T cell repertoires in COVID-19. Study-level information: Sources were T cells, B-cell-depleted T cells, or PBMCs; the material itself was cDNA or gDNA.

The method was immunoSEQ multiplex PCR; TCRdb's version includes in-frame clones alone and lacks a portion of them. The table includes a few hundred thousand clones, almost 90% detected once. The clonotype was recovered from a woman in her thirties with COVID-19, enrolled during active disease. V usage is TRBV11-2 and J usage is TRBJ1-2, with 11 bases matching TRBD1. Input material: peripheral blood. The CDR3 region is CASSSGQGGSVYGYTF. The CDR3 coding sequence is TGTGCCAGCAGCTCGGGACAGGGGGGAAGCGTCTATGGCTACACCTTC.